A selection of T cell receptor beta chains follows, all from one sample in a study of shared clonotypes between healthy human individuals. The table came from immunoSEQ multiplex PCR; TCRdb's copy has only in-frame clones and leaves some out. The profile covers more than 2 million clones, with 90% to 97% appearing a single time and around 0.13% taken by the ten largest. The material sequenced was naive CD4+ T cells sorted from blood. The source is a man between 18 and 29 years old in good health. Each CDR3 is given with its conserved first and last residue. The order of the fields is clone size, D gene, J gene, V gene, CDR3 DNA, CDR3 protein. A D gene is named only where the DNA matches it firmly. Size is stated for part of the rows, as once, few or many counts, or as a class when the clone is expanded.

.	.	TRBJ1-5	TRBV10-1	TGCGCCAGCAGTGATCCAGGGGCTGGCAATCAGCCCCAGCATTTT	CASSDPGAGNQPQHF
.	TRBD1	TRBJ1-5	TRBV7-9	TGTGCCAGCAGCAACACAGGGGATCAGCCCCAGCATTTT	CASSNTGDQPQHF
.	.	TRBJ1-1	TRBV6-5	TGTGCCAGCAGTTTAAGACCGAACACTGAAGCTTTCTTT	CASSLRPNTEAFF
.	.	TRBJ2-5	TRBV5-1	TGCGCCAGCAGCTTGTTCGGGGCAGAGACCCAGTACTTC	CASSLFGAETQYF
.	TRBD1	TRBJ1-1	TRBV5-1	TGCGCCAGCAGCGGGGACAGCACTGAAGCTTTCTTT	CASSGDSTEAFF
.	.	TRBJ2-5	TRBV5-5	TGTGCCAGCAGCTTGGGCCTACGAACCCAAGAGACCCAGTACTTC	CASSLGLRTQETQYF
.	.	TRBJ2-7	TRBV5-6	TGTGCCAGCAGCTTGTGGGAACAGGGCCTCCACGAGCAGTACTTC	CASSLWEQGLHEQYF
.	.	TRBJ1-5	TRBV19	TGTGCCAGTAGTATAGGCCCAGGTAGCAATCAGCCCCAGCATTTT	CASSIGPGSNQPQHF
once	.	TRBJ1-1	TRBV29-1	TGCAGCGTTGAAGATCTTCCGGACTGGTATGCTGCGAACACTGAAGCTTTCTTT	CSVEDLPDWYAANTEAFF
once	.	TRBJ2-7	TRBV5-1	TGCGCCAGCAGCTTGGGGACGGGGATCTCCTACGAGCAGTACTTC	CASSLGTGISYEQYF
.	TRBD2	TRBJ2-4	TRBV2	TGTGCCAGCAGGGCGGGGGGGCGCACAACCATTCAGTACTTC	CASRAGGRTTIQYF
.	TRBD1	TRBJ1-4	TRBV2	TGTGCCAGCTGGACAGGGCTTAATGAAAAACTGTTTTTT	CASWTGLNEKLFF
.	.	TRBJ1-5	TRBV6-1	TGTGCCAGCATTGGCCCAGGCTCCATGTTACGGCCCCAGCATTTT	CASIGPGSMLRPQHF
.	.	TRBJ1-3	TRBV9	TGTGCCAGCAGCCTCTCTGGAAACACCATATATTTT	CASSLSGNTIYF
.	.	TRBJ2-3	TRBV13	TGTGCCAGCAGCTTAGTAGGGCCTCGCACAGATACGCAGTATTTT	CASSLVGPRTDTQYF
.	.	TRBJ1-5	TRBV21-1	TGTGCCAGCAGCAAAGGCAACCGCTCCCCGGGAAGCAATCAGCCCCAGCATTTT	CASSKGNRSPGSNQPQHF
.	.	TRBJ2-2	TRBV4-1	TGCGCCAGCAGCGAAGACGCGAACACCGGGGAGCTGTTTTTT	CASSEDANTGELFF
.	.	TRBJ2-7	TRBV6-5	TGTGCCAGCAGACGGGACATTTCCGAGCAGTACTTC	CASRRDISEQYF
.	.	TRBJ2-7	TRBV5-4	TGTGCCAGCAGCTCAATAAAGGCGGGCTCCTACGAGCAGTACTTC	CASSSIKAGSYEQYF
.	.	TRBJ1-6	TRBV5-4	TGTGCCAGCAGCTTCGGGGGGGACCTCTATAATTCACCCCTCCACTTT	CASSFGGDLYNSPLHF
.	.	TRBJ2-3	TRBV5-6	TGTGCCAGCAGCCTTTGGGGGGGCACAGATACGCAGTATTTT	CASSLWGGTDTQYF
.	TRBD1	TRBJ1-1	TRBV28	TGTGCCAGCAGTTGGACAGGTCTCTTGATGAACACTGAAGCTTTCTTT	CASSWTGLLMNTEAFF
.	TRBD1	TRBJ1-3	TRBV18	TGTGCCAGCTCACGGGGACAGGGAATATACACCATATATTTT	CASSRGQGIYTIYF
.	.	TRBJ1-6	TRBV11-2	TGTGCCAGCAGCAGAGTGGGAGTTACAGGAATGGGCAATTCACCCCTCCACTTT	CASSRVGVTGMGNSPLHF
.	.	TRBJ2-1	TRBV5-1	TGCGCCAGCGGTTATGACAGCGCCTCCTACAATGAGCAGTTCTTC	CASGYDSASYNEQFF
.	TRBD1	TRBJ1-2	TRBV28	TGTGCCAGCAGCCGGACAGGGGTTCGTGGCTACACCTTC	CASSRTGVRGYTF
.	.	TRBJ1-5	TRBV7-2	TGTGCCAGCAGCTTAGAAGGCCCCCAGCCCCAGCATTTT	CASSLEGPQPQHF
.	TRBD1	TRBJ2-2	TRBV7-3	TGTGCCAGCAGCGCAGGGACAGGGGAATCGAACACCGGGGAGCTGTTTTTT	CASSAGTGESNTGELFF
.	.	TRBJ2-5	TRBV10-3	TGTGCCATCAGTGGGGACATACTACTCCAAGAGACCCAGTACTTC	CAISGDILLQETQYF
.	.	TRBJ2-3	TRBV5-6	TGTGCCAGCAGCGCGGCGGGAACAGATACGCAGTATTTT	CASSAAGTDTQYF
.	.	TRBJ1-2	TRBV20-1	TGCAGTGCTAGTCAGGGCTACACCTTC	CSASQGYTF
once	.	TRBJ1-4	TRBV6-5	TGTGCCAGCAGTTACATCGGGGGCGCCAGTGAAAAACTGTTTTTT	CASSYIGGASEKLFF
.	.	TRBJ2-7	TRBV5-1	TGCGCCAGCAGTGGAAGTCCGACGCATTACGAGCAGTACTTC	CASSGSPTHYEQYF
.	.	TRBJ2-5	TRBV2	TGTGCCAGCAGCCTAGAAGGTAGAGGGCGAGAAGAGACCCAGTACTTC	CASSLEGRGREETQYF
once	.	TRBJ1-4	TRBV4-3	TGCGCCAGCAGCCCTGGGGGAAGGAGGGAACTGTTTTTT	CASSPGGRRELFF
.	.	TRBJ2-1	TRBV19	TGTGCCAGTAGTAACCTACAGGGTCCTGAGCAGTTCTTC	CASSNLQGPEQFF
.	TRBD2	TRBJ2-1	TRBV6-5	TGTGCCAGCAGTTCGCCTAGCGGGACTCATGAGCAGTTCTTC	CASSSPSGTHEQFF
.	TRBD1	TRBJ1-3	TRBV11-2	TGTGCCAGCAGCTTCCCAGGACAGGGAGGAAACACCATATATTTT	CASSFPGQGGNTIYF
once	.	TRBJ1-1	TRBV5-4	TGTGCCAGCAGCTTGGATCAGGGAGGCACTGAAGCTTTCTTT	CASSLDQGGTEAFF
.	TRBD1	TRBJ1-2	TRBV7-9	TGTGCCAGCAGCTCGGACAGGGACTATGGCTACACCTTC	CASSSDRDYGYTF
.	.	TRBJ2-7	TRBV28	TGTGCCAGCAGAGGACACCTTAGCTCCTACGAGCAGTACTTC	CASRGHLSSYEQYF
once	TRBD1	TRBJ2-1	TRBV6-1	TGTGCCAGCAACCTGGGACAGTACAATGAGCAGTTCTTC	CASNLGQYNEQFF
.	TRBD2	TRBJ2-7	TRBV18	TGTGCCAGCTCACCACCGGGCGGGAGAAGGATTGAAGCGAACGAGCAGTACTTC	CASSPPGGRRIEANEQYF
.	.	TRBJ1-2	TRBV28	TGTGCCAGCAGCTTAGCATTTGAGGGGCTGGGGGGCTACACCTTC	CASSLAFEGLGGYTF
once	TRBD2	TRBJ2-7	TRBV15	TGTGCCACCAGCAGAGAGGTAGCGGGAGGGGGCGAGCAGTACTTC	CATSREVAGGGEQYF
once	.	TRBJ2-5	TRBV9	TGTGCCAGCAGCGAGGGGGGGGCTGAGACCCAGTACTTC	CASSEGGAETQYF
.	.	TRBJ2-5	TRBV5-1	TGCGCCAGCAGCTTGGCCAGGGGTGAGACCCAGTACTTC	CASSLARGETQYF
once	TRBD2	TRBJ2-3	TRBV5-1	TGCGCCAGCAGCCCCAGGACTAGCGGGAGTACAGATACGCAGTATTTT	CASSPRTSGSTDTQYF
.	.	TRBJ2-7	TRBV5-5	TGTGCCAGCAGCTTGTATCTAGGTCACTCCTACGAGCAGTACTTC	CASSLYLGHSYEQYF
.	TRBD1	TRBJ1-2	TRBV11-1	TGTGCCAGCAGCTCGCGACAGGGGGGCTATGGCTACACCTTC	CASSSRQGGYGYTF
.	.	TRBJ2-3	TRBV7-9	TGTGCCAGCAGCCAAGCTAGGGGTGACACAGATACGCAGTATTTT	CASSQARGDTDTQYF